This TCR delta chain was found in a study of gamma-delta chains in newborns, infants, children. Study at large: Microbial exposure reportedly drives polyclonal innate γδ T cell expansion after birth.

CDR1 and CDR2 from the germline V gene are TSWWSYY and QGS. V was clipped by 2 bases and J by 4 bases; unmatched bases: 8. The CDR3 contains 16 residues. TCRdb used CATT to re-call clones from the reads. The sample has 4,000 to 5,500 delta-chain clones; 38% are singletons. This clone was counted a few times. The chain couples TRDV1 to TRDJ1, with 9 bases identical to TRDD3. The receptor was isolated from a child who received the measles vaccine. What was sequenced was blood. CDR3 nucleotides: TGTGCTCTTGGGGAAGGGTCTGGGGATACGTTCGATAAACTCATCTTT. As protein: CALGEGSGDTFDKLIF.